These T cell receptor beta chains were read from a single sample in a study of shared T cell receptors in the human thymus. TCRdb keeps only in-frame clones here, not all; method: immunoSEQ multiplex PCR. The sample lists under 850,000 clones, more than 75% seen once, with 0.01% in the top ten. These data were likewise used in another study, on human thymus T cells.

Material for sequencing was thymocytes. The receptors were gathered from a boy under two years old with a congenital heart defect. The CDR3 runs from the conserved cysteine through the conserved F or W. D genes are given only for firm matches. Clone size appears in some rows only: once, few, many, or a class for an expanded clone.

CDR3nt	CDR3aa	abundance	v_gene	j_gene	d_gene	len
TGCGCCAGCAGCTTGGACCCCGACAGGATGCCTGCCCACGAGCAGTACTTC	CASSLDPDRMPAHEQYF	-	TRBV5-1	TRBJ2-7	-	17
TGTGCTGGGGGGGACACCGGGGAGCTGTTTTTT	CAGGDTGELFF	-	TRBV25-1	TRBJ2-2	TRBD2	11
TGTGCCAGTAGGCGGTCTGGGGCCAACGTCCTGACTTTC	CASRRSGANVLTF	-	TRBV19	TRBJ2-6	-	13
TGTGCCAGCAGCCGGACTAGCGGGAACACCGGGGAGCTGTTTTTT	CASSRTSGNTGELFF	-	TRBV27	TRBJ2-2	TRBD2	15
TGCGCCAGCAGTCATGGACGGACTCTCTATAGCAATCAGCCCCAGCATTTT	CASSHGRTLYSNQPQHF	-	TRBV10-2	TRBJ1-5	-	17
TGCGCCAGCAGCTCTGGAGCAGGGTTAATCTACGAGCAGTACTTC	CASSSGAGLIYEQYF	-	TRBV5-1	TRBJ2-7	-	15
TGTGCCACCAGCATCCGGGACAGGAATATGAACACTGAAGCTTTCTTT	CATSIRDRNMNTEAFF	-	TRBV15	TRBJ1-1	TRBD1	16
TGTGCCAGTAGTATAGTGTACGGGAGGGGTACCGGGGAGCTGTTTTTT	CASSIVYGRGTGELFF	-	TRBV19	TRBJ2-2	TRBD2	16
TGTGCCAGCAGCCGACAGGGTTGGAATCAGCCCCAGCATTTT	CASSRQGWNQPQHF	-	TRBV7-9	TRBJ1-5	TRBD1	14
TGCGCCAGCAGCCCCACTGGACTCTACGAGCAGTACTTC	CASSPTGLYEQYF	-	TRBV4-3	TRBJ2-7	-	13
TGCAGCGTTGATGGGACAGGGGCCTACAATGAGCAGTTCTTC	CSVDGTGAYNEQFF	-	TRBV29-1	TRBJ2-1	TRBD1	14
TGCAGCGTTGAAGACCAGTATCGAGGGATATTAAAGTTCTTC	CSVEDQYRGILKFF	-	TRBV29-1	TRBJ2-1	-	14
TGTGCCAGCAGTCCCAGGAGCTCTCAGGAGGCCACTGAAGCTTTCTTT	CASSPRSSQEATEAFF	-	TRBV28	TRBJ1-1	-	16
TGTGCCAGCACCCCTCGGATAGCCCTACCCAATGAGCAGTTCTTC	CASTPRIALPNEQFF	-	TRBV9	TRBJ2-1	-	15
TGTGCCAGCAGCCCAGGGGGAGGAGGCTACACCTTC	CASSPGGGGYTF	-	TRBV14	TRBJ1-2	TRBD1	12
TGCGCCAGCAGCTTCGGACTAGCGGAGGCCTACGAGCAGTACTTC	CASSFGLAEAYEQYF	-	TRBV5-1	TRBJ2-7	TRBD2	15
TGTGCCAGCAGTTCCGAGACAGGGGACAATCAGCCCCAGCATTTT	CASSSETGDNQPQHF	-	TRBV6-5	TRBJ1-5	TRBD1	15
TGCGCCAGCAGCTTGTGGGGGACTAGGGAATACAATGAGCAGTTCTTC	CASSLWGTREYNEQFF	-	TRBV5-1	TRBJ2-1	TRBD2	16
TGTGCCAGCAGTGAAGCCTACCAATCCACAGCGGGAGGCCGGGAGACCCAGTACTTC	CASSEAYQSTAGGRETQYF	-	TRBV6-1	TRBJ2-5	TRBD2	19
TGTGCCAGCAGCTTACGGCGGGAGGGCTCCTACGAGCAGTACTTC	CASSLRREGSYEQYF	-	TRBV7-9	TRBJ2-7	TRBD2	15
TGCGCCAGCAGGAAAACCCTCGGACTAGCGGCCCTCTACGAGCAGTACTTC	CASRKTLGLAALYEQYF	-	TRBV4-1	TRBJ2-7	TRBD2	17
TGTGCCACCCGACGGGGGGCGCGGCAAGAGACCCAGTACTTC	CATRRGARQETQYF	-	TRBV28	TRBJ2-5	-	14
TGTGCCAGCAGTTACTCCGGGACAGGGACCTATGGCTACACCTTC	CASSYSGTGTYGYTF	-	TRBV28	TRBJ1-2	TRBD1	15
TGTGCCAGCAGTGGACTAGCTGTGGAGACCCAGTACTTC	CASSGLAVETQYF	-	TRBV6-1	TRBJ2-5	TRBD2	13
TGCAGCGTTGGACACGGGGGGGCTAAAGATACGCAGTATTTT	CSVGHGGAKDTQYF	-	TRBV29-1	TRBJ2-3	TRBD2	14
TGCGCCAGCAGCTTAGGACTTACTGGCGCAGATACGCAGTATTTT	CASSLGLTGADTQYF	-	TRBV5-1	TRBJ2-3	-	15
TGCGCCAGCAGCTTTAACGGGAGGTGGAGCACAGATACGCAGTATTTT	CASSFNGRWSTDTQYF	-	TRBV5-1	TRBJ2-3	TRBD2	16
TGTGCCACCCCCGGTTTAGCGGGAGGGCCCGTAGATACGCAGTATTTT	CATPGLAGGPVDTQYF	-	TRBV19	TRBJ2-3	TRBD2	16
TGCAGCGTTGAAGAGGCCGTGGACAGGGAAAACAATGAGCAGTTCTTC	CSVEEAVDRENNEQFF	-	TRBV29-1	TRBJ2-1	TRBD1	16
TGTGCCAGCCAGGACGGCCCTCGAGACAGTGAGCAGTTCTTC	CASQDGPRDSEQFF	once	TRBV6-5	TRBJ2-1	-	14
TGTGCCAGCAGCGGCGGGACTAGCGGGAGGGGGGCATACAATGAGCAGTTCTTC	CASSGGTSGRGAYNEQFF	once	TRBV5-6	TRBJ2-1	TRBD2	18
TGTGCCAGCAGCTTATCACGGACAGGGGGGACTGAAGCTTTCTTT	CASSLSRTGGTEAFF	-	TRBV11-3	TRBJ1-1	TRBD1	15
TGTGCCAGCCGGGGAAGGGGGCCAAGCCACGAGCAGTACTTC	CASRGRGPSHEQYF	-	TRBV28	TRBJ2-7	TRBD1	14
TGTGCCAGCACCCTTAGAGAGCCCTCTTACGAGCAGTACTTC	CASTLREPSYEQYF	once	TRBV9	TRBJ2-7	-	14
TGTGCCAGCAGTGAAGCGCAGAATCAGCCCCAGCATTTT	CASSEAQNQPQHF	once	TRBV6-1	TRBJ1-5	-	13